At least ten counts were recorded for the clone carrying this TCR beta chain. The antigen is not known. The data were obtained in a study of T-cell reconstitution after alpha-beta-depleted transplantation in children. Using unique molecular identifiers, the investigators prepared the TCRbeta library. One entry per CDR3 protein results from TCRdb running MiXCR on the PCR reads. In the table there are hundreds of thousands of distinct CDR3 sequences, roughly 14% of which are singletons. V lost 4 bases, J lost 6 bases, and 10 bases lay in between. CDR3 length: 12 residues. Looked up from germline, CDR1 is DFQATT and CDR2 is SNEGSKA (reference sequence). Broader study findings: Hyperexpanded clones declined; after one year, newly produced T cells mostly supplied diversity. Several hundred expanded graft clones reportedly were the source of alpha-beta T cells about two months after transplant.

The V call is TRBV20-1, the J call TRBJ1-5; no clear D gene. The source of this sequence is a girl aged 2-9 years with congenital amegakaryocytic thrombocytopenia, due to receive a stem cell transplant. This specimen consisted of PBMCs, obtained before TCRalphabeta/CD19-depleted stem cell transplant. DNA of the CDR3: TGCAGTGCTAAGGAGGCGGTTCAGCCCCAGCATTTT. Translating gives CSAKEAVQPQHF.